This T cell receptor (beta chain) was sequenced in a study of OX40 agonist ivuxolimab in advanced cancers. The method was immunoSEQ multiplex PCR; TCRdb's version includes in-frame clones alone and lacks a portion of them. Of about 54,000 clones detected, roughly 80% appear once; the ten largest clones hold roughly 4.2%. This clone turned up a few times. Germline V gene data show CDR1 as SEHNR and CDR2 as FQNEAQ (reference sequence). The ends were cut back, 3 bases at V and 13 bases at J, with 18 bases in the middle. The CDR3 is made up of 13 amino acids. The sample consisted of CD4+ or CD8+ T cells sorted from blood, taken in a trial of the OX40 agonist ivuxolimab. V and J are TRBV7-9 and TRBJ1-2; D is possibly TRBD1 (6 bases). The receptor comes from an adult with an advanced solid tumor such as melanoma, head and neck, liver or kidney cancer. The CDR3 DNA sequence: TGTGCCAGCAGCTTGGGGACGTCACAGGGTCGCACCTTC. It specifies CASSLGTSQGRTF.